The next 27 T cell receptor beta chains were all read from a single sample in a study of patients and donors after allogeneic stem cell transplantation. From the RT-PCR reads, TCRdb called clonotypes with MiXCR, one entry per CDR3 protein. This sample carries 200,000 to 250,000 distinct CDR3 sequences, around 40% of them seen once, and the ten largest clones take roughly 10%. The material sequenced was blood, either unsorted or a sorted T cell fraction (not recorded which). The receptors here all came from a human donor who was either an allogeneic HSCT recipient or a stem cell or donor lymphocyte infusion donor (not recorded which). It is not recorded whose cells these are; they may come from a transplant donor.

The rearrangement links TRBV6-6 to TRBJ1-1; a weak D match, TRBD1 (6 bases). V was cut by 7 bases and J by 0 bases, with 18 bases left in between. The CDR3 runs to 16 residues. Germline values: CDR1 MNHNY, CDR2 SVGAGI (reference sequence). The DNA for the CDR3 is TGTGCCAGCACCCCCTTACCACAGGGAATGAACACTGAAGCTTTCTTT. This translates into CASTPLPQGMNTEAFF.

The genes are TRBV7-9 and TRBJ2-4; D gene uncertain. Looked up from germline, CDR1 is SEHNR and CDR2 is FQNEAQ (reference sequence). Trimming took off 3 bases at V and 5 bases at J, with 14 bases between the two ends. The CDR3 covers 15 residues. CDR3 sequence reads: CASSLEPWKENIQYF. The DNA of the CDR3 is TGTGCCAGCAGCTTGGAGCCTTGGAAGGAAAACATTCAGTACTTC. Drawing the rest from reference TRBV7-9 and TRBJ2-4, the complete variable domain is DTGVSQNPRHKITKRGQNVTFRCDPISEHNRLYWYRQTLGQGPEFLTYFQNEAQLEKSRLLSDRFSAERPKGSFSTLEIQRTEQGDSAMYLCASSLEPWKENIQYFGAGTRLSVL.

This clonotype was seen a handful of times. The chain carries TRBV7-9 and TRBJ1-2; D is undetermined. V was cut by 1 base and J by 3 bases, with 9 bases left in between. The CDR3 covers 14 residues. Germline CDR1 reads SEHNR; CDR2 reads FQNEAQ (reference sequence). Here the CDR3 reads CASSLELSYYGYTF. The CDR3 coding sequence is TGTGCCAGCAGCTTAGAACTTTCTTACTATGGCTACACCTTC.

This clonotype was found a few times. The chain couples TRBV12-3 or TRBV12-4 to TRBJ1-5; 8 positions agree with TRBD1. This CDR3 comprises 15 residues. J lost 0 bases, V lost 9 bases, and 7 bases had no gene match. CDR3 protein: CASVDRGHSNQPQHF. DNA of the CDR3: TGTGCCAGTGTCGACAGGGGCCATAGCAATCAGCCCCAGCATTTT.

This clonotype was seen a few times. V usage is TRBV29-1 and J usage is TRBJ1-1, with 7 bases identical to TRBD1. The trim removed 6 bases at V and 5 bases at J, leaving 9 bases unmatched. This CDR3 is 13 amino acids long. CDR1 is SQVTM and CDR2 is ANQGSEA in the germline V gene. CDR3 nucleotide sequence: TGCAGCGTGGGAGAGGACAGGTGGACTGAAGCTTTCTTT. Its translation: CSVGEDRWTEAFF. The full variable domain, with the rest looked up from reference TRBV29-1 and TRBJ1-1, is SAVISQKPSRDICQRGTSLTIQCQVDSQVTMMFWYRQQPGQSLTLIATANQGSEATYESGFVIDKFPISRPNLTFSTLTVSNMSPEDSSIYLCSVGEDRWTEAFFGQGTRLTVV.

This clonotype has a handful of counts. This sequence joins TRBV12-3 or TRBV12-4 and TRBJ2-3; D might be TRBD1 (5 bases). Trimming removed 2 bases from V and 2 bases from J, with 11 bases in between. The length of the CDR3 is 15 residues. The CDR3 DNA sequence: TGTGCCAGCAGTTTACTGGACACCTTCACAGATACGCAGTATTTT. Translation gives CASSLLDTFTDTQYF.

This clonotype has just a few counts. The chain links TRBV24-1 to TRBJ1-5; weak D call: TRBD1 (6 bases). V dropped 9 bases and J dropped 8 bases, with 13 bases sitting between them. Germline V gene sequence: CDR1 KGHDR, CDR2 SFDVKD. CDR3 size: 12 residues. CDR3 loop: CATAGGTEPQHF. In DNA, the CDR3 is TGTGCCACCGCGGGGGGCACGGAGCCCCAGCATTTT.

This clonotype was found a few times. J is TRBJ1-1 and V is TRBV29-1; perhaps TRBD1 as D (6 bases). The germline CDR1 and CDR2 sequences are SQVTM and ANQGSEA. V was cut by 2 bases and J by 6 bases, with 16 bases left in between. The CDR3 has 14 residues. The CDR3 is CSVELKAGAAEAFF. The CDR3, as DNA: TGCAGCGTTGAACTAAAGGCGGGGGCCGCTGAAGCTTTCTTT.

The chain combines TRBV5-1 with TRBJ1-2, with TRBD1 identical over 8 bases. CDR3 size: 13 residues. V was pared by 4 bases and J by 8 bases, with 7 bases of the junction left unmatched. CDR1 and CDR2 (germline): SGHRS, YFSETQ. CDR3 in DNA: TGCGCCAGCAGCCCCGGACAGGGAGAAGGCTACACCTTC. Translating gives CASSPGQGEGYTF.

This clonotype was seen a few times. This chain connects TRBV11-2 to TRBJ1-4; TRBD1 agrees at 8 bases. This CDR3 has 15 amino acids. Germline-derived CDR1 and CDR2 are SGHAT and FQNNGV. The ends lost 5 bases at V and 8 bases at J; junction bases unmatched: 10. CDR3 sequence: CASSPIAGQGEKLFF. DNA of the CDR3: TGTGCCAGCAGCCCCATCGCCGGACAGGGCGAAAAACTGTTTTTT.

The CDR3 region has the DNA TGTGCCAGCAGTCAAACCGGGACTAGCAACGAGCAGTACTTC. Protein sequence: CASSQTGTSNEQYF. The rearrangement links TRBV12-3 or TRBV12-4 to TRBJ2-7, with 9 nucleotides matching TRBD2. The length of the CDR3 is 14 residues. V shed 5 bases and J 5 bases; nucleotides not matched to a gene: 7.

The V call is TRBV21-1, the J call TRBJ1-2; the D call in the table, TRBD1, was not verified against the DNA. TRBV21-1 is classified as a pseudogene. This CDR3 comprises 18 residues. The CDR3 nucleotides read TGTGCCAGCAGCAAAGGAGGAGGGACAGGGAATTCTAACTATGGCTACACCTTC. This translates into CASSKGGGTGNSNYGYTF.

The rearrangement links TRBV12-3 or TRBV12-4 to TRBJ2-1; D not resolved. Trimming took 6 bases from V and 7 from J, leaving 7 bases between them. This CDR3 has 11 residues. CDR3 nucleotide sequence: TGTGCCAGCAGGGGCAGAAATGAGCAGTTCTTC. Its translation: CASRGRNEQFF.

This clonotype was seen a few times. The V call is TRBV12-3 or TRBV12-4, the J call TRBJ2-6; D is unresolved. The CDR3 covers 13 residues. V gave up 7 bases and J gave up 0 bases, with 4 bases separating them. The DNA for the CDR3 is TGTGCCAGCACCGACTCTGGGGCCAACGTCCTGACTTTC. It specifies CASTDSGANVLTF.

The chain recombines TRBV5-1 with TRBJ2-7; 7 nucleotides line up with TRBD1. Per the germline V gene, CDR1 is SGHRS and CDR2 is YFSETQ. J lost 0 bases, V lost 4 bases, and 7 bases had no gene match. This CDR3 is 15 amino acids long. The CDR3 DNA reads as TGCGCCAGCAGCCCCGGGACAGCACTCTCCTACGAGCAGTACTTC. It is translated as CASSPGTALSYEQYF.

CDR3 coding DNA: TGTGCCAGCAGTTACCGGCAGACTCAAAGCAATCAGCCCCAGCATTTT. It is translated as CASSYRQTQSNQPQHF. V usage is TRBV6-6 and J usage is TRBJ1-5; D is uncertain. Germline V gene data show CDR1 as MNHNY and CDR2 as SVGAGI (reference sequence). Trimming took 2 bases from V and 1 from J, leaving 12 bases between them. This CDR3 is built from 16 residues.

This clonotype showed up just a few times. The chain joins TRBV20-1 to TRBJ1-4; no clear D. V was pared by 4 bases and J by 10 bases, with 7 bases between. The germline V gene encodes CDR1 DFQATT and CDR2 SNEGSKA (reference sequence). This CDR3 region has 10 residues. CDR3 bases: TGCAGTGCTAAAGGAGGAAAACTGTTTTTT. Amino acid sequence: CSAKGGKLFF.

A few counts support this clonotype. The chain has TRBV5-1 and TRBJ1-1; 8 bases are a match to TRBD1. The junction had 8 bases not matched to a gene; V was cut back by 4 bases and J by 3 bases. There are 15 residues in the CDR3. Germline V gene sequence: CDR1 SGHRS, CDR2 YFSETQ. The CDR3 loop is CASSQAGQGYTEAFF. CDR3 nucleotide sequence: TGCGCCAGCAGCCAGGCTGGACAGGGCTACACTGAAGCTTTCTTT.

The chain uses TRBV27 and TRBJ2-1; D gene uncertain. Trimming cost V 4 bases and J 0 bases, with 7 bases left between them. Germline-derived CDR1 and CDR2 are MNHEY and SMNVEV (reference sequence). The CDR3 runs 14 residues. Here the CDR3 reads CASSYKRSYNEQFF. The DNA of the CDR3 is TGTGCCAGCAGTTATAAACGCTCCTACAATGAGCAGTTCTTC.

This chain uses TRBV29-1 with TRBJ2-7, with no clear D. This CDR3 contains 13 residues. Looked up from germline, CDR1 is SQVTM and CDR2 is ANQGSEA. With 3 bases removed from V and 6 bases from J, the gap between germline ends came to 15 bases. In nucleotides, the CDR3 is TGCAGCGTTGAGATGCCCTACCGGGTCGAGCAGTACTTC. Translating it yields CSVEMPYRVEQYF.

The J gene is TRBJ1-1, the V gene TRBV9; 11 bases align to TRBD1. The CDR3 covers 18 residues. Germline V gives CDR1 SGDLS, CDR2 YYNGEE. The V and J ends lost 4 bases and 0 bases, in that order; junction bases with no gene match: 11. CDR3 region: CASSPRDRGGYMNTEAFF. The CDR3 bases are TGTGCCAGCAGCCCCCGGGACAGGGGGGGATACATGAACACTGAAGCTTTCTTT.

This clonotype was detected many times. The chain employs TRBV9 and TRBJ1-2; D not resolved. Germline V gene lookup returns CDR1 SGDLS and CDR2 YYNGEE. This CDR3 comprises 13 residues. V was cut by 0 bases and J by 4 bases, with 7 bases left in between. The CDR3 loop reads CASSVAQSYGYTF. In nucleotides, the CDR3 is TGTGCCAGCAGCGTAGCACAGAGCTATGGCTACACCTTC.

This clonotype was counted only a few times. The V call is TRBV11-2, the J call TRBJ1-1, with D perhaps matching TRBD1 (5 bases). Trimming cost V 7 bases and J 1 base, with 10 bases left between them. Looked up from germline, CDR1 is SGHAT and CDR2 is FQNNGV. The CDR3 has 13 residues. The CDR3 DNA follows: TGTGCCAGCACCCAAACAGGGAACACTGAAGCTTTCTTT. Residues: CASTQTGNTEAFF.

This clonotype was observed a handful of times. The rearrangement uses TRBV6-5 and TRBJ1-1; D unclear. Between the trimmed V and J ends, which lost 10 bases and 1 base, there was a span of 16 bases. The CDR3 spans 14 residues. Germline CDR1 is MNHEY and CDR2 is SVGAGI. The CDR3 DNA reads TGTGCCACCTCTAACCCCTCAGGGAACACTGAAGCTTTCTTT. It specifies CATSNPSGNTEAFF.

The gene calls are TRBV10-3 and TRBJ2-3; D is perhaps TRBD1 (5 bases). Germline V gene data show CDR1 as ENHRY and CDR2 as SYGVKD. The CDR3 spans 14 residues. Trimming removed 10 bases from V and 0 bases from J, with 14 bases in between. The DNA of the CDR3 is TGTGCCAGCGATAGGGGCACCAGCACAGATACGCAGTATTTT. Amino acids: CASDRGTSTDTQYF.

The chain couples TRBV6-1 to TRBJ1-3, with TRBD1 matching over 10 bases. Trimming took 2 bases from V and 3 from J; bases not matched to a gene: 7. The CDR3 length is 17 residues. The V gene's germline CDR1 is MNHNS and CDR2 SASEGT. CDR3 sequence: CASSESGTGDHGNTIYF. The CDR3 bases are TGTGCCAGCAGTGAATCCGGGACAGGGGACCATGGAAACACCATATATTTT.

This clonotype was counted a few times. The chain is built from TRBV7-9 and TRBJ1-6; TRBD1 aligns across 9 bases. Germline-derived CDR1 and CDR2 are SEHNR and FQNEAQ (reference sequence). This CDR3 region has 19 residues. V lost 2 bases and J lost 0; bases outside the gene matches: 8. This CDR3 reads CASSLSTGGHFSYNSPLHF. The CDR3 DNA is TGTGCCAGCAGCTTATCAACAGGGGGCCACTTCTCCTATAATTCACCCCTCCACTTT.